The 22 T cell receptor beta chains below were found in one sample sequenced in a study of regulatory T cells in long-lasting Graves disease. Construction of the TCR beta libraries employed iRepertoire HTBI primers in conjunction with Arm-PCR of CDR3 regions. One entry per CDR3 protein, called by TCRdb with MiXCR from the multiplex PCR reads. Here the sample spans about 660,000 distinct CDR3 sequences, around 30% being singletons. Time point reported: persistent/refractory GD, antithyroid drugs over 5 years with positive TRAb. Making the TCR library involved RNA that had been extracted from PBMCs. The sample here was peripheral blood mononuclear cells (PBMCs), taken when the disease was refractory, from a patient treated with antithyroid drugs. All receptors derive from a female donor with Graves disease.

The chain employs TRBV2 and TRBJ2-6, with TRBD1 matching over 7 bases. With 6 bases clipped from V and 4 bases from J, the junction kept 6 bases outside the gene matches. Germline V gene sequence: CDR1 SNHLY, CDR2 FYNNEI. This CDR3 contains 15 residues. As DNA, the CDR3 is TGTGCCAGCAGCCACACAGGGGACGGGGCCAACGTCCTGACTTTC. Translation gives CASSHTGDGANVLTF.

This CDR3 reads CSGHGTGIDQPQHF. The CDR3 DNA sequence: TGCAGCGGCCACGGGACAGGGATAGATCAGCCCCAGCATTTT. V and J are TRBV29-1 and TRBJ1-5; 9 bases map to TRBD1. V shed 7 bases, J shed 5 bases, and the junction held 9 bases outside the gene matches. The CDR3 sequence is 14 residues long. The V gene's germline CDR1 is SQVTM and CDR2 ANQGSEA.

This chain uses TRBV7-2 with TRBJ1-2, with D possibly TRBD1 on 5 matching bases. Germline CDR1 is SGHTA and CDR2 is FQGNSA. The V end was cut by 5 bases, the J end by 9 bases, with 16 bases between. The length of the CDR3 is 13 residues. The CDR3 loop is CASSPDSRPRYTF. The CDR3, as DNA: TGTGCCAGCAGCCCCGACAGCCGTCCACGCTACACCTTC.

This clonotype was found many times. The V gene is TRBV12-3 or TRBV12-4, the J gene TRBJ1-2, with 9 bases identical to TRBD1. The CDR3 is made up of 15 amino acids. The V and J ends lost 5 bases and 7 bases, in that order; junction bases with no gene match: 11. The CDR3 DNA sequence: TGTGCCAGCAGTACCGGGACAGGGAGGATAGGTGGCTACACCTTC. It is translated as CASSTGTGRIGGYTF.

The gene calls are TRBV20-1 and TRBJ1-1, with TRBD1 as a possible D gene (5 bases). Deletions cut 6 bases from V and 5 bases from J, with 13 bases between. The CDR3 runs 12 residues. In germline, CDR1 is DFQATT, CDR2 SNEGSKA (reference sequence). The CDR3 loop reads CSAKPRQTEAFF. The CDR3 DNA sequence: TGCAGTGCAAAACCTAGACAGACTGAAGCTTTCTTT.

The chain combines TRBV25-1 with TRBJ1-1; tentatively, D is TRBD1 (6 bases). The germline V and J ends were trimmed by 3 bases and 5 bases, with 10 bases remaining between them. CDR1 is MGHDK, CDR2 SYGVNS, per germline. The CDR3 totals 13 residues. The chain's CDR3 is CASSDTGLTEAFF. The CDR3 DNA follows: TGTGCCAGCAGTGACACAGGGTTAACTGAAGCTTTCTTT.

The chain carries TRBV19 and TRBJ1-1; 8 bases map to TRBD1. CDR1 LNHDA and CDR2 SQIVND come from the germline V gene (reference sequence). CDR3 length: 19 amino acids. With 6 bases clipped from V and 2 bases from J, the junction kept 20 bases outside the gene matches. For the CDR3, the DNA is TGTGCCAGTAGAAAAGACCGATTCGAGCGGGGACAGGCTAACACTGAAGCTTTCTTT. This sequence encodes CASRKDRFERGQANTEAFF.

V usage is TRBV5-1 and J usage is TRBJ1-2, with D perhaps TRBD1 (5 bases). The germline V and J ends were trimmed by 3 bases and 4 bases, with 13 bases remaining between them. From germline, CDR1 is SGHRS and CDR2 YFSETQ. The CDR3 extends over 14 amino acids. This CDR3 reads CASSSRVDSYGYTF. In nucleotides, the CDR3 is TGCGCCAGCAGCTCCAGGGTGGATAGCTATGGCTACACCTTC.

The genes are TRBV29-1 and TRBJ1-1; TRBD1 matches at 7 bases. Trimming cost V 6 bases and J 3 bases; bases outside gene matches: 13. Germline CDR1 SQVTM, CDR2 ANQGSEA. The CDR3 length is 15 residues. CDR3 DNA: TGCAGCGTGGGGCCTGGGACAGCCCGGGACACTGAAGCTTTCTTT. Translation: CSVGPGTARDTEAFF.

This clonotype was observed a handful of times. The rearrangement joins TRBV20-1 to TRBJ1-1; weak D call: TRBD1 (5 bases). Germline V gives CDR1 DFQATT, CDR2 SNEGSKA (reference sequence). The CDR3 consists of 15 residues. The germline V and J ends were trimmed by 1 base and 1 base, with 13 bases remaining between them. CDR3 DNA: TGCAGTGCTAGAGGGGACCTCTTGCCGAACACTGAAGCTTTCTTT. It translates to CSARGDLLPNTEAFF.

The chain joins TRBV20-1 to TRBJ2-5; D not certain. V lost 0 bases, J lost 2 bases, and 10 bases lay in between. The CDR3 length is 14 residues. Germline V gene data show CDR1 as DFQATT and CDR2 as SNEGSKA (reference sequence). The DNA for the CDR3 is TGCAGTGCTAGAGATCTTGGCGGTCAAGAGACCCAGTACTTC. Protein sequence: CSARDLGGQETQYF.

This clonotype was seen a handful of times. V gene TRBV27 combines with J gene TRBJ1-5, with a tentative D call TRBD1 (5 bases). The ends were cut back, 6 bases at V and 3 bases at J, with 15 bases in the middle. Germline lookup yields CDR1 MNHEY and CDR2 SMNVEV (reference sequence). The CDR3 totals 15 residues. Here the CDR3 reads CASRTVRDHNQPQHF. The DNA of the CDR3 is TGTGCCAGCAGGACAGTTAGGGACCACAATCAGCCCCAGCATTTT.

V usage is TRBV14 and J usage is TRBJ2-7, with 7 nucleotides matching TRBD2. This CDR3 has 15 residues. V was clipped by 1 base and J by 4 bases; unmatched bases: 7. Germline CDR1 SGHDN, CDR2 FVKESK. The CDR3 here is CASSQVCGRSYEQYF. In nucleotides, the CDR3 is TGTGCCAGCAGCCAAGTTTGCGGGAGATCGTACGAGCAGTACTTC.

This clonotype was detected a few times. The DNA for the CDR3 is TGTGCCAGCAGCTCCGAACCTACCACCTTCTACGAGCAGTACTTC. Protein product: CASSSEPTTFYEQYF. The chain has TRBV11-2 and TRBJ2-7; D call uncertain. V lost 4 bases and J lost 3, with 16 bases in between. The CDR3 spans 15 residues. Germline V gives CDR1 SGHAT, CDR2 FQNNGV.

The CDR3 sequence is CASREREGQGYANYGYTF. As DNA, the CDR3 is TGTGCCAGCAGAGAGAGGGAGGGACAGGGATATGCTAACTATGGCTACACCTTC. This chain links TRBV2 with TRBJ1-2; 9 bases map to TRBD1. After removal of 6 bases from V and 0 bases from J, the junction contained 14 bases not matched to a gene. The germline V gene has CDR1 SNHLY and CDR2 FYNNEI. CDR3 length: 18 amino acids.

This clonotype was observed a few times. The chain recombines TRBV28 with TRBJ2-7; 12 bases agree with TRBD2. With 6 bases clipped from V and 4 bases from J, the junction kept 7 bases outside the gene matches. Germline V CDR1 and CDR2: MDHEN, SYDVKM. This CDR3 region has 15 residues. CDR3 amino acids: CASRLRTSGIYEQYF. The CDR3 coding sequence is TGTGCCAGCAGGCTAAGGACTAGCGGGATATACGAGCAGTACTTC. Drawing the rest from reference TRBV28 and TRBJ2-7, the complete variable domain is DVKVTQSSRYLVKRTGEKVFLECVQDMDHENMFWYRQDPGLGLRLIYFSYDVKMKEKGDIPEGYSVSREKKERFSLILESASTNQTSMYLCASRLRTSGIYEQYFGPGTRLTVT.

This chain's CDR3 is CAWRAGVKDTQYF. The CDR3 bases are TGTGCCTGGAGAGCGGGAGTTAAAGATACGCAGTATTTT. The rearrangement uses TRBV30 and TRBJ2-3; 8 bases match TRBD2. After removal of 3 bases from V and 5 bases from J, the junction contained 4 bases not matched to a gene. CDR3 length: 13 amino acids. Germline lookup yields CDR1 GTSNPN and CDR2 SVGIG (reference sequence). The whole variable domain, remainder taken from reference TRBV30 and TRBJ2-3, is SQTIHQWPATLVQPVGSPLSLECTVEGTSNPNLYWYRQAAGRGLQLLFYSVGIGQISSEVPQNLSASRPQDRQFILSSKKLLLSDSGFYLCAWRAGVKDTQYFGPGTRLTVL.

This chain joins TRBV10-2 and TRBJ1-3; D might be TRBD1 (5 bases). CDR1 and CDR2 (germline): WSHSY, SAAADI. CDR3 length equals 15 residues. Between the trimmed V and J ends, which lost 8 bases and 4 bases, there was a span of 18 bases. DNA of the CDR3: TGCGCCAGCGGGGTTGGTGGGACGGCGGGAAACACCATATATTTT. Translating gives CASGVGGTAGNTIYF.

The chain's CDR3 is CASSLIKYRGFQETQYF. The CDR3 coding sequence is TGTGCCAGCAGTTTAATTAAGTACAGGGGATTCCAAGAGACCCAGTACTTC. The chain uses TRBV27 and TRBJ2-5; 7 nucleotides line up with TRBD1. The CDR3 sequence is 17 residues long. The junction had 10 bases not matched to a gene; V was cut back by 2 bases and J by 1 base. CDR1 and CDR2 (germline): MNHEY, SMNVEV (reference sequence).

The chain combines TRBV20-1 with TRBJ2-7; D gene unclear. The V and J ends lost 3 bases and 3 bases respectively, with 9 bases between them. The germline V gene has CDR1 DFQATT and CDR2 SNEGSKA (reference sequence). The CDR3 sequence is 12 residues long. The CDR3 DNA reads as TGCAGTGCTAGCGGAGTAAACTACGAGCAGTACTTC. Translation gives CSASGVNYEQYF.

This clonotype was observed a few times. The rearrangement uses TRBV19 and TRBJ1-2; D gene unclear. The CDR3 has 13 amino acids. Germline CDR1 and CDR2: LNHDA and SQIVND (reference sequence). V lost 6 bases and J 3 bases, leaving 11 bases between the germline ends. The DNA for the CDR3 is TGTGCCAGTAGGGGTGGAAGTGACTATGGCTACACCTTC. Amino acid sequence: CASRGGSDYGYTF.

The sample holds a few counts of this clonotype. V is TRBV25-1 and J is TRBJ2-7; D gene uncertain. The germline V gene has CDR1 MGHDK and CDR2 SYGVNS. This CDR3 has 14 amino acids. Trimming left V 5 bases short and J 3 bases short, with 14 bases between. DNA for the CDR3: TGTGCCAGCAGTTCACATCAACCCTTCTACGAGCAGTACTTC. Amino acids: CASSSHQPFYEQYF.